The entry below describes one T cell receptor beta chain. This entry is derived from a study of OX40 agonist ivuxolimab in advanced cancers. Across the study: Patients were under 90% male with ages about 20 to 79, mean 60.

TCRdb's copy holds only in-frame clones and misses some; the assay was immunoSEQ multiplex PCR. Of around 69,000 clones in the sample, around 91% were seen once. Trimming removed 6 bases from V and 8 bases from J, with 13 bases in between. Germline CDR1 reads MDHEN; CDR2 reads SYDVKM. CDR3 length: 13 amino acids. Patients who had autoimmune disease history or got systemic immunosuppression were left out. The chain couples TRBV28 to TRBJ1-4; D gene uncertain. Sequences were derived from CD4+ or CD8+ T cells sorted from blood, sampled in a trial of the OX40 agonist ivuxolimab. This clonotype was obtained from an adult with an advanced solid tumor such as melanoma, head and neck, liver or kidney cancer. The CDR3: CASRHEGAEKLFF. As DNA, the CDR3 is TGTGCCAGCAGACATGAGGGAGCCGAAAAACTGTTTTTT.